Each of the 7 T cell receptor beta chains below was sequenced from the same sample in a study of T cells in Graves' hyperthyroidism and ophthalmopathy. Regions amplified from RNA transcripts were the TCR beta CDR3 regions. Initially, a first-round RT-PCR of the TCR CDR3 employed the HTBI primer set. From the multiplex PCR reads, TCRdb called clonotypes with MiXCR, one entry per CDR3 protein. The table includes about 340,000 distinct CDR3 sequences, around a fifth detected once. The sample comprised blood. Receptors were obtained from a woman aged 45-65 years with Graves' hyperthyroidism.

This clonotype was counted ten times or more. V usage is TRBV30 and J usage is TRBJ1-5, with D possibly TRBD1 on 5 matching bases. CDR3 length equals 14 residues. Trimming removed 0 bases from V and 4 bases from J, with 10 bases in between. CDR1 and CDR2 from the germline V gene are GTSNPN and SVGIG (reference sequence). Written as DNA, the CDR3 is TGTGCCTGGAGTGTATATGGGGGGAATCAGCCCCAGCATTTT. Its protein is CAWSVYGGNQPQHF.

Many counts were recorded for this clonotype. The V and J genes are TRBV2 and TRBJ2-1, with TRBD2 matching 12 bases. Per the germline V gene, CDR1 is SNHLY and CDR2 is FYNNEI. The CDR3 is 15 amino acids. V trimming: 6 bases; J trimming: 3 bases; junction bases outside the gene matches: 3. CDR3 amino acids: CASRRTSGDYNEQFF. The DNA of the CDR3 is TGTGCCAGCAGGCGGACTAGCGGGGACTACAATGAGCAGTTCTTC.

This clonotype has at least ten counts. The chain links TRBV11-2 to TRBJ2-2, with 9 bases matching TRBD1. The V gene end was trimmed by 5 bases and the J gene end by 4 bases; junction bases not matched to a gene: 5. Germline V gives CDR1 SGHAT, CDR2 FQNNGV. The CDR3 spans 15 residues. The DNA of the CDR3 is TGTGCCAGCAGCCCCCGGACAGGGGCCACCGGGGAGCTGTTTTTT. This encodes CASSPRTGATGELFF.

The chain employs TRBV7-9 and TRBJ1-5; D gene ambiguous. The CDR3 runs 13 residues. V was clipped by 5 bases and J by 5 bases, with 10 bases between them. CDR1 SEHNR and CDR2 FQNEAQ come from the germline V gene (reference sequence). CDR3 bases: TGTGCCAGCAGCCGCGGGATGGATCAGCCCCAGCATTTT. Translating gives CASSRGMDQPQHF. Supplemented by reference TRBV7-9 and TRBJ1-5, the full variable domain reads DTGVSQNPRHKITKRGQNVTFRCDPISEHNRLYWYRQTLGQGPEFLTYFQNEAQLEKSRLLSDRFSAERPKGSFSTLEIQRTEQGDSAMYLCASSRGMDQPQHFGDGTRLSIL.

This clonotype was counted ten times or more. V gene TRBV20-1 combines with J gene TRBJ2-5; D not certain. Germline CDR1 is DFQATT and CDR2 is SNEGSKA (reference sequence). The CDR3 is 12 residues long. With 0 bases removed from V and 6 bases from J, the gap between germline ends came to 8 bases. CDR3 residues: CSARDAVKTQYF. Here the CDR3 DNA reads TGCAGTGCTAGAGATGCCGTTAAGACCCAGTACTTC.

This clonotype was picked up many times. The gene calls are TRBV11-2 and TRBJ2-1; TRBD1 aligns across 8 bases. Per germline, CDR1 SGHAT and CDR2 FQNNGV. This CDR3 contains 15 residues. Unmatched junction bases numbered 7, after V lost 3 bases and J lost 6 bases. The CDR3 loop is CASSLGQGAFNEQFF. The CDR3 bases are TGTGCCAGCAGCTTGGGGCAGGGGGCTTTCAATGAGCAGTTCTTC.

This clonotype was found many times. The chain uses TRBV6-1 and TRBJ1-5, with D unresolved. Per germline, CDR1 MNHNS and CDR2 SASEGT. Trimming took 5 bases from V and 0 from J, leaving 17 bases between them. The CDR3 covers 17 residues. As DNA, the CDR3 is TGTGCCAGCAGTTTCCAGCCCCCGGGCCTTAGCAATCAGCCCCAGCATTTT. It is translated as CASSFQPPGLSNQPQHF.